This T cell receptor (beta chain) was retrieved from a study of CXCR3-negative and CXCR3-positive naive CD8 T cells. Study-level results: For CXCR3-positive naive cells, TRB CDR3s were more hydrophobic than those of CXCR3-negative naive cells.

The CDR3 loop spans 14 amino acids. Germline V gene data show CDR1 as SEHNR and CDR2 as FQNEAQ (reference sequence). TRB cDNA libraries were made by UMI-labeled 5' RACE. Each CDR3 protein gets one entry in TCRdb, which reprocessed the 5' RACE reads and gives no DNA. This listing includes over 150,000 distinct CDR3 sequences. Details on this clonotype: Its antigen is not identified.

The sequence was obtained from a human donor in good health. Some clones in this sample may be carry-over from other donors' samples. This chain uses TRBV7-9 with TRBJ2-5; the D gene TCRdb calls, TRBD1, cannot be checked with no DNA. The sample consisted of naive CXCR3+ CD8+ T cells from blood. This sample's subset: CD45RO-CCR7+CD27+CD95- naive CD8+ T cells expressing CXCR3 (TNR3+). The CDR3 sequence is CASRSDSPQETQYF.